This TCR beta chain derives from a study of blood T cells in healthy people across ages. Whole-study context: T cells yielded about one barcoded beta molecule per two cells through template switching. Broader study findings: Versus aged donors, long-lived donors had higher diversity and more naive CD4+ cells.

Concerning this clonotype: Its antigen remains unknown. A much larger clonotype is one base distant, so this may be a read error.

PCR was performed a second time for about 6 to 11 cycles using a sample-barcoded 5' primer and a J-beta primer mix. MiXCR, applied by TCRdb to the 5' RACE reads, yields one record per CDR3 protein. This table holds fewer than 750,000 distinct CDR3 sequences, over 40% found once. The CDR3 has 13 residues. Germline V lookup: CDR1 MDHEN, CDR2 SYDVKM. Trimming took off 6 bases at V and 4 bases at J, with 11 bases between the two ends. The V gene is TRBV28, the J gene TRBJ2-3; possibly TRBD1 or TRBD2 for D (5 bases each). The sequence derives from a woman older than 75 in good health. Sequenced input: blood. Here the CDR3 reads CASSRDPADTQYF. CDR3 in DNA: TGTGCCAGCAGCCGGGACCCGGCAGATACGCAGTATTTT.